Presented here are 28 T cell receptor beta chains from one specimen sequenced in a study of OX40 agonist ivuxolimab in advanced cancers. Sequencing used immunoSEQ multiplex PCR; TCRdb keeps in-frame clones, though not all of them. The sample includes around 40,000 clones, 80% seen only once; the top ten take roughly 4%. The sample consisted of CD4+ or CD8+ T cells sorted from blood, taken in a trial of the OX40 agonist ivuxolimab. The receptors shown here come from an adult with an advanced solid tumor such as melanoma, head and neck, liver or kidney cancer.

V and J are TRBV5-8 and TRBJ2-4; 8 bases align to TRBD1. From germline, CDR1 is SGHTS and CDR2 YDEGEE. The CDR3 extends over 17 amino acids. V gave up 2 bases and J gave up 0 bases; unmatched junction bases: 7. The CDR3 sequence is CASSFRDRGLAKNIQYF. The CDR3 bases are TGTGCCAGCAGCTTTAGAGACAGGGGATTAGCCAAAAACATTCAGTACTTC.

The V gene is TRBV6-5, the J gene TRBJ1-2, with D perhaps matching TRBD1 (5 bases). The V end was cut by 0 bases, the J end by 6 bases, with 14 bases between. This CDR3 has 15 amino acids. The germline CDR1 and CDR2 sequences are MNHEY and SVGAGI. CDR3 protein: CASSYSGRASHGYTF. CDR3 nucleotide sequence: TGTGCCAGCAGTTACTCTGGCAGGGCGTCTCATGGCTACACCTTC.

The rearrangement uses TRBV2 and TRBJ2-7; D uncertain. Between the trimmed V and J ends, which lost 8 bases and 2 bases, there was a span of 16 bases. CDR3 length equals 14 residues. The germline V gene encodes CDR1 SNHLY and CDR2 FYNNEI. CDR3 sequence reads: CASSLEDVTYEQYF. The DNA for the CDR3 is TGTGCCAGCTCCTTAGAGGACGTTACCTACGAGCAGTACTTC.

CDR3 protein: CASSYTGVNEKLFF. The DNA of the CDR3 is TGTGCCAGCAGTTACACAGGCGTCAATGAAAAACTGTTTTTT. This chain links TRBV6-5 with TRBJ1-4, with TRBD1 as a possible D gene (5 bases). The CDR3 totals 14 residues. V gave up 2 bases and J gave up 5 bases, with 9 bases separating them. Germline assignment: CDR1 MNHEY and CDR2 SVGAGI.

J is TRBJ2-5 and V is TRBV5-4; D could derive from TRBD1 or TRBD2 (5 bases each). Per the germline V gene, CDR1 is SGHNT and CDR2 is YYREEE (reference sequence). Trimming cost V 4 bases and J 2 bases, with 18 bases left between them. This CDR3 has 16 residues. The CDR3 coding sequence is TGTGCCAGCAGCACCAAAACCCGGGGCCGACAAGAGACCCAGTACTTC. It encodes CASSTKTRGRQETQYF. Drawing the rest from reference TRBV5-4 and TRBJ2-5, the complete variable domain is ETGVTQSPTHLIKTRGQQVTLRCSSQSGHNTVSWYQQALGQGPQFIFQYYREEENGRGNFPPRFSGLQFPNYSSELNVNALELDDSALYLCASSTKTRGRQETQYFGPGTRLLVL.

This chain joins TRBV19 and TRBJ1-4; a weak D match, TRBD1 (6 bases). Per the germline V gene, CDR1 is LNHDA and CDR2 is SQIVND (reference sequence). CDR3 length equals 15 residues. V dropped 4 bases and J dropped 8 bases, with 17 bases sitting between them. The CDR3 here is CASSSYRELDEKLFF. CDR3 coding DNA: TGTGCCAGTAGTAGCTACAGGGAGTTAGACGAAAAACTGTTTTTT. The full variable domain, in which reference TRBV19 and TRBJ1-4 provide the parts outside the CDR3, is DGGITQSPKYLFRKEGQNVTLSCEQNLNHDAMYWYRQDPGQGLRLIYYSQIVNDFQKGDIAEGYSVSREKKESFPLTVTSAQKNPTAFYLCASSSYRELDEKLFFGSGTQLSVL.

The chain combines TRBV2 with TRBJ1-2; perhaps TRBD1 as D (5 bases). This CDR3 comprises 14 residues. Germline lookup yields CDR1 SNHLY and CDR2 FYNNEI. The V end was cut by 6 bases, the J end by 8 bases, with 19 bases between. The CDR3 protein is CASSLSLARDGYTF. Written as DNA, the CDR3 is TGTGCCAGCAGCCTATCTTTGGCCCGGGACGGCTACACCTTC.

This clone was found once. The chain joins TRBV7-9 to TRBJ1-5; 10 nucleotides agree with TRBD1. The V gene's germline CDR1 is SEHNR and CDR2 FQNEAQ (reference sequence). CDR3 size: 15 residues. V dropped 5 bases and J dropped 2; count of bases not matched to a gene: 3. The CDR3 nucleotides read TGTGCCAGCAGCATCGGACAGGGGGGCAATCAGCCCCAGCATTTT. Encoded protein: CASSIGQGGNQPQHF.

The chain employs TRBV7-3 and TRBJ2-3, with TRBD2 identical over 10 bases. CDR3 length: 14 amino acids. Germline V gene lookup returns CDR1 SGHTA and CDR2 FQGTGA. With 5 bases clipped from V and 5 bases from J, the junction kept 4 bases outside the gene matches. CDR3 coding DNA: TGTGCCAGCAGCCCCCGACTAGCGGGAGATACGCAGTATTTT. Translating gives CASSPRLAGDTQYF.

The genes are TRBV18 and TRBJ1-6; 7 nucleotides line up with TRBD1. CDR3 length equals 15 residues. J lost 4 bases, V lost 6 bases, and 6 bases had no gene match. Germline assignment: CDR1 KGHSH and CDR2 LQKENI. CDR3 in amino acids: CASSGDSQYNSPLHF. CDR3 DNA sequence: TGTGCCAGCTCCGGGGACAGTCAATATAATTCACCCCTCCACTTT. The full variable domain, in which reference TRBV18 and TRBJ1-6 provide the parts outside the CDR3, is NAGVMQNPRHLVRRRGQEARLRCSPMKGHSHVYWYRQLPEEGLKFMVYLQKENIIDESGMPKERFSAEFPKEGPSILRIQQVVRGDSAAYFCASSGDSQYNSPLHFGNGTRLTVT.

The chain's CDR3 is CASSLVVSDRSYEQYF. CDR3 nucleotide sequence: TGTGCCAGCAGCTTGGTGGTAAGCGATCGCTCCTACGAGCAGTACTTC. This chain joins TRBV11-2 and TRBJ2-7; D gene unclear. The V gene's germline CDR1 is SGHAT and CDR2 FQNNGV. CDR3 size: 16 residues. V lost 3 bases to trimming and J lost 0 bases, with 15 bases between them.

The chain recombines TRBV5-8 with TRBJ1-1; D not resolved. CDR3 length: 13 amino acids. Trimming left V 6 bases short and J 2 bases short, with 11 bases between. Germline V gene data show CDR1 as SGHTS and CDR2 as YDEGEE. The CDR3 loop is CASIPFTNTEAFF. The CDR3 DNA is TGTGCCAGCATCCCATTCACTAACACTGAAGCTTTCTTT.

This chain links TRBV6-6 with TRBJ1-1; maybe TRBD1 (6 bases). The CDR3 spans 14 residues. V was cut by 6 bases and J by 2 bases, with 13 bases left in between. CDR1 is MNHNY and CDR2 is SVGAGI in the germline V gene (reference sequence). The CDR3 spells CASSLQGFNTEAFF. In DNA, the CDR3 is TGTGCCAGCAGCCTACAGGGATTTAACACTGAAGCTTTCTTT.

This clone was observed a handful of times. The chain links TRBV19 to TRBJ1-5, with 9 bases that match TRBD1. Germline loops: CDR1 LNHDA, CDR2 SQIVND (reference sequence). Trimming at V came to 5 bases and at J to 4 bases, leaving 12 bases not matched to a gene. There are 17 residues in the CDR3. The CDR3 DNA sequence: TGTGCCAGTAGTGAACGACAGGGGGTCGTGTTTAATCAGCCCCAGCATTTT. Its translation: CASSERQGVVFNQPQHF.

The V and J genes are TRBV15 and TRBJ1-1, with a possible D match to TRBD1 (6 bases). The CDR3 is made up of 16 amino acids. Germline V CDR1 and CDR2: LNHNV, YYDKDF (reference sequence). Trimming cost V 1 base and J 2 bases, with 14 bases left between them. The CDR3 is CATSRGGRTANTEAFF. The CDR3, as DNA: TGTGCCACCAGCAGAGGGGGAAGGACAGCCAACACTGAAGCTTTCTTT.

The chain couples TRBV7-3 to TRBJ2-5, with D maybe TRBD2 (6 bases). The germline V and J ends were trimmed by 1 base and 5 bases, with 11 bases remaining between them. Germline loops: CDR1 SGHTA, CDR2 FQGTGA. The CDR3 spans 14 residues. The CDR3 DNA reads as TGTGCCAGCAGCTTAATGGGGGGTTGGGAGACCCAGTACTTC. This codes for CASSLMGGWETQYF.

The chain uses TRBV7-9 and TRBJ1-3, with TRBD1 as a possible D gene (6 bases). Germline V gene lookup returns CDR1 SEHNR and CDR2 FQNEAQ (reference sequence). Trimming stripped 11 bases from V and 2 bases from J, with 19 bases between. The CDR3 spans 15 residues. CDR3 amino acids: CAGYTTGATGNTIYF. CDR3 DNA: TGTGCCGGTTACACCACGGGGGCAACTGGAAACACCATATATTTT.

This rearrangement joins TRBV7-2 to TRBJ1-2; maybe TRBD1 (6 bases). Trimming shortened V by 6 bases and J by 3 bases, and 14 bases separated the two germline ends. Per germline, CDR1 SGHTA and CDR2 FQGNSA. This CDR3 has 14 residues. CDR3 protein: CASRPYRAYYGYTF. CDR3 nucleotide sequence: TGTGCCAGCAGGCCGTACAGGGCCTACTATGGCTACACCTTC.

Here the CDR3 reads CASSSQAAAYGYTF. The CDR3 DNA follows: TGTGCCAGCAGCTCCCAGGCGGCTGCCTATGGCTACACCTTC. The rearrangement uses TRBV5-4 and TRBJ1-2, with unresolved D. Germline loops: CDR1 SGHNT, CDR2 YYREEE (reference sequence). The germline V and J ends were trimmed by 3 bases and 4 bases, with 13 bases remaining between them. CDR3 size: 14 residues. The whole variable domain, remainder taken from reference TRBV5-4 and TRBJ1-2, is ETGVTQSPTHLIKTRGQQVTLRCSSQSGHNTVSWYQQALGQGPQFIFQYYREEENGRGNFPPRFSGLQFPNYSSELNVNALELDDSALYLCASSSQAAAYGYTFGSGTRLTVV.

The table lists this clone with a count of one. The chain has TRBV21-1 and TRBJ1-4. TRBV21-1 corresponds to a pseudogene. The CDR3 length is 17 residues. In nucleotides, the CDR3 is TGTGCCAGCAGCAGCACTCGGGAAGGGATGAGAAATGAAAAACTGTTTTTT. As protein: CASSSTREGMRNEKLFF.

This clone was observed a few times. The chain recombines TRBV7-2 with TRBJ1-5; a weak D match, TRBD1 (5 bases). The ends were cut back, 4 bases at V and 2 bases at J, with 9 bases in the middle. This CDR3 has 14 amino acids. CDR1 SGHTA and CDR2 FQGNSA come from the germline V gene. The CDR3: CASSYLRGNQPQHF. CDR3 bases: TGTGCCAGCAGCTACCTCAGGGGCAATCAGCCCCAGCATTTT.

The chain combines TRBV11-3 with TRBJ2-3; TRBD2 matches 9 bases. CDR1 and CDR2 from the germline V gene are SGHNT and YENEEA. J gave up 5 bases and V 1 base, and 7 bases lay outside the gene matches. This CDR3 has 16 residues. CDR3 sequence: CASSLGSGSGGDTQYF. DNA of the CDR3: TGTGCCAGCAGCTTAGGTAGCGGGAGCGGTGGAGATACGCAGTATTTT.

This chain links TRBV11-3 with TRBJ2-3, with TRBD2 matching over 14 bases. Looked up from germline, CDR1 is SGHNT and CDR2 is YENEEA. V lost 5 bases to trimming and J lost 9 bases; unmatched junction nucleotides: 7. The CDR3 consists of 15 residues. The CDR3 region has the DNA TGTGCCAGCAGCCAGGGACTAGCGGGGGAACCAACGCAGTATTTT. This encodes CASSQGLAGEPTQYF.

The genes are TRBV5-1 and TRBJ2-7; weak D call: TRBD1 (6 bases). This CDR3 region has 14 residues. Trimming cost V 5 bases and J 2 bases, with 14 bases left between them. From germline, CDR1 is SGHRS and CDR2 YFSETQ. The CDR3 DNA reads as TGCGCCAGCAGATCCGGGACACGGCCCTACGAGCAGTACTTC. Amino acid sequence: CASRSGTRPYEQYF.

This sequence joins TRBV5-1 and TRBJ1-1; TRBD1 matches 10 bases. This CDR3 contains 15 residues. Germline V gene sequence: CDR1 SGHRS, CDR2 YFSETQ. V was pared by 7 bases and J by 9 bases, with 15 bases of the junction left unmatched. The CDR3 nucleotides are TGCGCCAGCCGTTCGGCCGGGACAGGGGTCCTAAAAGCTTTCTTT. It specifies CASRSAGTGVLKAFF.

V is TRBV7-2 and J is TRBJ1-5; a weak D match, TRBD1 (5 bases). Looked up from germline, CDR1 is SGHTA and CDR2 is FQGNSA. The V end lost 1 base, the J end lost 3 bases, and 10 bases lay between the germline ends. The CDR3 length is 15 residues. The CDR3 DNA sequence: TGTGCCAGCAGCTTAGGAGGGGCCATCAATCAGCCCCAGCATTTT. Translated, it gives CASSLGGAINQPQHF.

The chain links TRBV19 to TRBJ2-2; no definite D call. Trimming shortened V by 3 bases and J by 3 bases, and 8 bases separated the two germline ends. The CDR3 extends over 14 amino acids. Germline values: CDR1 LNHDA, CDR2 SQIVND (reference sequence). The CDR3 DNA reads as TGTGCCAGTAGTATTGGTAGAGACACCGGGGAGCTGTTTTTT. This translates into CASSIGRDTGELFF.

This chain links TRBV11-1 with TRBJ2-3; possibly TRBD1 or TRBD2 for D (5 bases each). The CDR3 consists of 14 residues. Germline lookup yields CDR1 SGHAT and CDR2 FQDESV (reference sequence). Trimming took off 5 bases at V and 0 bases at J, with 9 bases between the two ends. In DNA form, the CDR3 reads TGTGCCAGCAGCCGTCGGGACAGCACAGATACGCAGTATTTT. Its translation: CASSRRDSTDTQYF.